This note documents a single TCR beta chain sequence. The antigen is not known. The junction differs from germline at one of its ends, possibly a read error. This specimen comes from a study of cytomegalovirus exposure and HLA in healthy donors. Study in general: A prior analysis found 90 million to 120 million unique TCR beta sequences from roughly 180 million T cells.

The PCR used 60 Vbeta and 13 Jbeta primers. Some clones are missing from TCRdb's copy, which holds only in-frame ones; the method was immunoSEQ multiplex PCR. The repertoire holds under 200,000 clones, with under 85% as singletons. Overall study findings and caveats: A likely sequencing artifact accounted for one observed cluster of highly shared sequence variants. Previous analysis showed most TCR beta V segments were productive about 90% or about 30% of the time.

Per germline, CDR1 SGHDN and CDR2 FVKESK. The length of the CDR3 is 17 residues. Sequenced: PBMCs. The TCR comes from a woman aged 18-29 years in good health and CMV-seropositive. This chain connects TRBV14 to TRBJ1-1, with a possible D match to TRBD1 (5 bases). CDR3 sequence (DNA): TGTGCCAGCGGCCAAATGGGAAGGGGCAGGGAAGACACTGAAGCTTTCTTT. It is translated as CASGQMGRGREDTEAFF.